This T cell receptor (beta chain) was identified during a study of shared clonotypes between healthy human individuals. The data were produced by immunoSEQ multiplex PCR, yet TCRdb's version contains in-frame clones alone and is incomplete. Of millions of clones listed, approximately 94% are singletons. With V trimmed by 5 bases and J by 3 bases, 7 bases remained unmatched. The length of the CDR3 is 15 residues. Germline V gene sequence: CDR1 SEHNR, CDR2 FQNEAQ (reference sequence). On this clone: No antigen is known for it.

The study's findings and limits: Naive subsets generally had larger estimated richness than memory subsets. Roughly 5% of naive CD4 clonotypes were shared across a few donors.

CD45RO-negative, CCR7-positively selected cells formed the naive CD8 fraction, excluding terminally differentiated effector memory CD45RA+ cells. Donors comprised healthy HIV-negative adults lacking recent acute infections or vaccinations. The chain couples TRBV7-9 to TRBJ2-7; 10 bases line up with TRBD1. Sequencing was done on a sample of naive CD8+ T cells sorted from blood. The receptor was derived from a man between 18 and 29 years old in good health. DNA of the CDR3: TGTGCCAGCAGCGCCGGGACAGGGGTCTTCTACGAGCAGTACTTC. This codes for CASSAGTGVFYEQYF.